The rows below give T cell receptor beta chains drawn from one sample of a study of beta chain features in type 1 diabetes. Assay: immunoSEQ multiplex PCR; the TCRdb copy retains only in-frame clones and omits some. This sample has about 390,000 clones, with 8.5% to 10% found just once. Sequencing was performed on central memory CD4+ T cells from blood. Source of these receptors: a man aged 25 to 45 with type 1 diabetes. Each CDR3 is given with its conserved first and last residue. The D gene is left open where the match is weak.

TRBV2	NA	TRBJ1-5	CASSEDHSYQPQHF
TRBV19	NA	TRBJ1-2	CASSPNRADYGYTF
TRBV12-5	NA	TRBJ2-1	CASGLVGSVDPGSYNEQFF
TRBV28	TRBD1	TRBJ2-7	CASSSPGQGVGEQYF
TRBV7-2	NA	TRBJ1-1	CASSLGLRGAFF
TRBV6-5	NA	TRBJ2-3	CASSSAGDTQYF
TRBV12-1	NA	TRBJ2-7	CASSFEPGYEQYF
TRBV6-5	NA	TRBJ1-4	CASSGGPQEKLFF
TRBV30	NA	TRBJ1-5	CAWGTGNQPQHF
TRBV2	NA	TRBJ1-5	CASSDVGGGNQPQHF
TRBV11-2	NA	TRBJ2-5	CASSFRSRGETQYF
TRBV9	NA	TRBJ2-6	CASSVGTALNVLTF
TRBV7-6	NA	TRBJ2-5	CASSLASSTYEETQYF
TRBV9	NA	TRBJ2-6	CASSVEVGGGPYGDNVLTF
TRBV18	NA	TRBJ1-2	CASSHDQGSGYGYTF
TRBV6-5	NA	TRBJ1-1	CASKRGENTEAFF
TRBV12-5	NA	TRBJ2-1	CASGLGGGYNEQFF
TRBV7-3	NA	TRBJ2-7	CATSGGRSYEQYF
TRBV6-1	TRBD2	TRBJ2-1	CASSAGLAGGSASNEQFF
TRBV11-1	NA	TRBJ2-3	CASSLLIAGKGQYF
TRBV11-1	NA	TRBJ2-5	CASSSPQGWATQYF
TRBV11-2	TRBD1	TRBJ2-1	CASSSRQGEYNEQFF
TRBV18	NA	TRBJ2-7	CASSPDRSSYEQYF
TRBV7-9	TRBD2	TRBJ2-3	CASSMTSGTDTQYF
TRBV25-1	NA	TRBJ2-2	CASSETRQGGLFF
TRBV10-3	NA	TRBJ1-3	CAISPQTTGNTIYF
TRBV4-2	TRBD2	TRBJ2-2	CASSQGSGSGSGELFF
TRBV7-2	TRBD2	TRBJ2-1	CASSQEGIAGSNEQFF
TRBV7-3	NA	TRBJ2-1	CASSLVSPGVNEQFF
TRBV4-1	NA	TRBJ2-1	CASSFVPSEGNEQFF
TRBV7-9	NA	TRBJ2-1	CASSARLATYNEQFF
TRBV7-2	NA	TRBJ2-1	CASSLAPMSYNEQFF
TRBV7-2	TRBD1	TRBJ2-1	CASSQFQDRVHEQFF
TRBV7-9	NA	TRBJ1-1	CASSFVATNTEAFF
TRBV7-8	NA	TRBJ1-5	CASSHTSRWRNQPQHF
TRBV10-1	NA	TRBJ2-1	CASSPNYVGQFF
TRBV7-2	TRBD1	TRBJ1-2	CASSPWTGEGSGYTF
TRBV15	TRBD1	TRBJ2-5	CATSRGQGHETQYF
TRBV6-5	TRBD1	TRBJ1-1	CASTQDRENTEAFF
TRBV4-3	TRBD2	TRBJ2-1	CASSQGGRVLRNEQFF
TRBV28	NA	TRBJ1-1	CASSPGRPEAFF
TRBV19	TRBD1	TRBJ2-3	CASSIRTGGTDTQYF
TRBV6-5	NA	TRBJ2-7	CASRGGTANLYEQYF
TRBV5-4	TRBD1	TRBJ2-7	CASSFDRDSKQYF
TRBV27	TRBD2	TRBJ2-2	CASLLLAGKPGELFF
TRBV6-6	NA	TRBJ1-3	CASSGDRNTIYF
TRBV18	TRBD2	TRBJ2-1	CASSPGLAGYNEQFF
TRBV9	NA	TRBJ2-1	CASRRQGFEQFF
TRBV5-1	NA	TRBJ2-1	CASSRSGGSSYNEQFF
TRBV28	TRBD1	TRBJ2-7	CASRLPGTARTEQYF
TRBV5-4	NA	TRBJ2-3	CASSAGAGSTDTQYF
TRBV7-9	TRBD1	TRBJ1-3	CASSSGQGRRDTIYF
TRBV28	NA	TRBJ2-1	CASTTPSRGSEQFF
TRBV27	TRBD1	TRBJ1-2	CASSGTGSVRFDGYTF
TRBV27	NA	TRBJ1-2	CASSGHTNYGYTF
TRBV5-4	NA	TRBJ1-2	CASSFTGIGYTF
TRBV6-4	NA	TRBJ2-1	CASSDLDRTEQFF
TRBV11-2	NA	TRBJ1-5	CASSLDDWQPQHF